Each of the 8 T cell receptor beta chains below was sequenced from the same sample in a study of CD8 T cells in ankylosing spondylitis. Study outcomes and limitations: Made up of fewer than 10 highly homologous variants, a TCR beta motif appeared characteristic of ankylosing spondylitis blood.

TCRdb redid the calling of the 5' RACE reads with MiXCR, one entry per CDR3 protein. This sample carries fewer than 400,000 distinct CDR3 sequences, 20% to 25% of them seen once, and the ten largest clones take roughly a sixth. These receptors have no identified antigens. Sequencing input: blood, either unsorted or a sorted T cell fraction (not recorded which). These receptors came from a male donor with ankylosing spondylitis.

The rearrangement uses TRBV20-1 and TRBJ2-1; D might be TRBD2 (6 bases). CDR3 length: 13 amino acids. V was clipped by 3 bases and J by 3 bases, with 9 bases between them. The germline V gene encodes CDR1 DFQATT and CDR2 SNEGSKA (reference sequence). The CDR3 loop reads CSARKDYYNEQFF. CDR3 DNA: TGCAGTGCTAGGAAGGACTACTACAATGAGCAGTTCTTC.

The V gene is TRBV3-1, the J gene TRBJ2-2; D is possibly TRBD1 (6 bases). Germline loops: CDR1 LGHDT, CDR2 YNNKEL (reference sequence). CDR3 length: 18 amino acids. Trimming took 0 bases from V and 1 from J, leaving 15 bases between them. CDR3 loop: CASSQDGPGTMNTGELFF. CDR3 nucleotide sequence: TGTGCCAGCAGCCAAGACGGACCCGGGACAATGAACACCGGGGAGCTGTTTTTT.

The CDR3 DNA follows: TGTGCCAGCAGCTTAACCGGGACCCGCTACAATGAGCAGTTCTTC. It is translated as CASSLTGTRYNEQFF. The chain carries TRBV11-2 and TRBJ2-1, with D possibly being TRBD1 or TRBD2 (5 bases each). Germline V lookup: CDR1 SGHAT, CDR2 FQNNGV. Trimming cost V 2 bases and J 3 bases, with 11 bases left between them. The CDR3 is 15 residues long.

The chain links TRBV6-2 or TRBV6-3 to TRBJ1-5; 7 nucleotides match TRBD1. V was pared by 3 bases and J by 6 bases, with 5 bases of the junction left unmatched. The CDR3 has 14 residues. Germline values: CDR1 MNHEY, CDR2 SVGEGT. CDR3 protein: CASSYQGGGQPQHF. The CDR3 DNA reads TGTGCCAGCAGTTATCAGGGGGGAGGTCAGCCCCAGCATTTT.

This clonotype was found a few times. The genes are TRBV28 and TRBJ1-2; D unclear. Germline loops: CDR1 MDHEN, CDR2 SYDVKM. V was cut by 2 bases and J by 6 bases, with 10 bases left in between. The length of the CDR3 is 13 residues. The CDR3 DNA follows: TGTGCCAGCAGTTTAGCCGGGAAGGATGGCTACACCTTC. It translates to CASSLAGKDGYTF.

This clonotype was seen a handful of times. The chain combines TRBV6-1 with TRBJ2-2; tentative D call: TRBD2 (6 bases). The CDR3 totals 14 residues. Trimming took off 7 bases at V and 4 bases at J, with 13 bases between the two ends. Germline V gene sequence: CDR1 MNHNS, CDR2 SASEGT. This CDR3 is CASIILGGTGELFF. In DNA, the CDR3 is TGTGCCAGCATCATACTGGGGGGCACCGGGGAGCTGTTTTTT.

This clonotype appeared a few times. This chain connects TRBV20-1 to TRBJ2-7; D may be TRBD2 (6 bases). Trimming pared 3 bases from V and 3 bases from J, leaving 9 bases between. The CDR3 runs 12 residues. Germline values: CDR1 DFQATT, CDR2 SNEGSKA (reference sequence). The CDR3, as DNA: TGCAGTGCTAGGTACGGGGGCTACGAGCAGTACTTC. This sequence encodes CSARYGGYEQYF.

This clonotype appeared a few times. The chain is built from TRBV28 and TRBJ1-4; 7 nucleotides match TRBD1. V lost 4 bases and J lost 7; bases outside the gene matches: 6. Germline CDR1 is MDHEN and CDR2 is SYDVKM. The CDR3 sequence is 14 residues long. The CDR3: CASSWRTGVEKLFF. CDR3 DNA: TGTGCCAGCAGTTGGAGGACAGGAGTTGAAAAACTGTTTTTT.